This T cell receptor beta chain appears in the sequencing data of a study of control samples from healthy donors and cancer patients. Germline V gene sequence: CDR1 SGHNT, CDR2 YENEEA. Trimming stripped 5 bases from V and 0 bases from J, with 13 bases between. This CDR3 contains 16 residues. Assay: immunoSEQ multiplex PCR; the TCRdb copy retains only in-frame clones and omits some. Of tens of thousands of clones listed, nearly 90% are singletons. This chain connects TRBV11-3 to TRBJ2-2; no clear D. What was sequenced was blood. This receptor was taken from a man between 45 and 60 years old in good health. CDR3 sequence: CASSLIGLSNTGELFF. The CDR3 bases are TGTGCCAGCAGCCTAATCGGCCTCTCGAACACCGGGGAGCTGTTTTTT.